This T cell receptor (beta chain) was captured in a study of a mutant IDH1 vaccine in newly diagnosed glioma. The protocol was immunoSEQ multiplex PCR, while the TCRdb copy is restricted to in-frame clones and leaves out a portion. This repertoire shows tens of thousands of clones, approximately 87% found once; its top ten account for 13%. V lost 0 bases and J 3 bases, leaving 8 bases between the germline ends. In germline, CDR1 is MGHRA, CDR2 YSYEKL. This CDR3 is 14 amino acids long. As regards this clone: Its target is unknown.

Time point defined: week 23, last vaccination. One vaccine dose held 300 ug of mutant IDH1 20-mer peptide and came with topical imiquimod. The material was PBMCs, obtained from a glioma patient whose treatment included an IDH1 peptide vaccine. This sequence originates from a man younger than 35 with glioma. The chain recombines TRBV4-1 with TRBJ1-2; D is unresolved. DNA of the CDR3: TGCGCCAGCAGCCAAGATCGCTCAGACTATGGCTACACCTTC. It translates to CASSQDRSDYGYTF.